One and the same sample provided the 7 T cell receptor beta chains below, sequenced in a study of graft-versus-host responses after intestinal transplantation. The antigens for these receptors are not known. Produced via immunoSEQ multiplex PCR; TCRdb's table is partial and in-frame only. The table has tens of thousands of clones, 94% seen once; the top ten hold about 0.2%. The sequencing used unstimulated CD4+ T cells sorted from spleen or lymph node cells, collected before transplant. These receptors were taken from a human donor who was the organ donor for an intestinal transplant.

CDR3 coding DNA: TGTGCCAGCTCCCCAGGACAGGGCCGCGGGCCCCAGCATTTT. Translating gives CASSPGQGRGPQHF. V and J are TRBV18 and TRBJ1-5; 8 nucleotides match TRBD1. The CDR3 length is 14 residues. The germline V gene encodes CDR1 KGHSH and CDR2 LQKENI. V gave up 6 bases and J gave up 9 bases; unmatched junction bases: 10. Full variable domain (outside the CDR3, taken from reference TRBV18 and TRBJ1-5): NAGVMQNPRHLVRRRGQEARLRCSPMKGHSHVYWYRQLPEEGLKFMVYLQKENIIDESGMPKERFSAEFPKEGPSILRIQQVVRGDSAAYFCASSPGQGRGPQHFGDGTRLSIL.

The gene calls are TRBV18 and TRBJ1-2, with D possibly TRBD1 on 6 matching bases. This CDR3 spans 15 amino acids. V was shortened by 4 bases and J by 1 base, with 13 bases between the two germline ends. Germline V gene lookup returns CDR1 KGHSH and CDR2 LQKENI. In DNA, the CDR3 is TGTGCCAGCTCACTGCCGGGGGGCGGTAACTATGGCTACACCTTC. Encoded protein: CASSLPGGGNYGYTF.

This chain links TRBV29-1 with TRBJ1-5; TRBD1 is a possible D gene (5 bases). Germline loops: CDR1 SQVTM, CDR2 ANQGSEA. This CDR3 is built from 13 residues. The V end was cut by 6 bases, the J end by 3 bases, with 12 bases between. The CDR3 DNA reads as TGCAGCGTCAGACAAGGGGACAATCAGCCCCAGCATTTT. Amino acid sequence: CSVRQGDNQPQHF.

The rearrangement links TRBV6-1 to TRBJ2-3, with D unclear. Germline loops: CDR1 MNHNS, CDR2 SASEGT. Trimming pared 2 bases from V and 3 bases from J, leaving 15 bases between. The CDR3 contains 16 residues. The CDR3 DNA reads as TGTGCCAGCAGTGAACGTTGGCTTGCCCCAACAGATACGCAGTATTTT. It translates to CASSERWLAPTDTQYF.

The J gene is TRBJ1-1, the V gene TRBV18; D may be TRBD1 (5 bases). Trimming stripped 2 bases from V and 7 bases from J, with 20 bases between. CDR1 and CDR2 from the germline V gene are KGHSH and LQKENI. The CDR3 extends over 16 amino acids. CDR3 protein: CASSPIPSGSSVEAFF. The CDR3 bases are TGTGCCAGCTCACCAATCCCGTCAGGGTCGAGCGTTGAAGCTTTCTTT.

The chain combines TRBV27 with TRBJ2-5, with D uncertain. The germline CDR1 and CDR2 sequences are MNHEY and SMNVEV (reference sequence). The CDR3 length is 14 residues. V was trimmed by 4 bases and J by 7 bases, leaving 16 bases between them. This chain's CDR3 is CASSSPERVGTQYF. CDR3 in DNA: TGTGCCAGCAGTTCCCCCGAGCGAGTGGGGACCCAGTACTTC.

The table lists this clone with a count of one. The CDR3 spells CASSYVGGGKGNEQFF. CDR3 bases: TGTGCCAGCAGTTACGTCGGGGGGGGTAAAGGCAATGAGCAGTTCTTC. The chain combines TRBV6-5 with TRBJ2-1, with 8 nucleotides matching TRBD2. V lost 2 bases and J lost 6; bases outside the gene matches: 9. Germline V lookup: CDR1 MNHEY, CDR2 SVGAGI. The CDR3 is 16 amino acids.